The source of this TCR beta chain is a study of shared clonotypes between healthy human individuals. Profiled with immunoSEQ multiplex PCR; TCRdb holds only in-frame clones, not every one. The sample holds around 2.1 million clones, 93% seen once. CD8 cells regarded as naive lacked CD45RO, were positively chosen for CCR7, and omitted terminally differentiated effector memory CD45RA+ cells. Donors, without exception, were Caucasian adults residing in Nashville, Tennessee. Sequenced sample: naive CD8+ T cells from PBMCs. The clonotype comes from a man younger than 35 in good health. Some clones in this sample may be carry-over from other donors' samples.

DNA for the CDR3: TGTGCCAGTAGTATTCGGGGGGCACGAAACACTGAAGCTTTCTTT. Encoded protein: CASSIRGARNTEAFF. This chain uses TRBV19 with TRBJ1-1; the D gene is possibly TRBD1 (6 bases). The CDR3 runs 15 residues. Germline V gives CDR1 LNHDA, CDR2 SQIVND (reference sequence). Trimming took off 3 bases at V and 2 bases at J, with 13 bases between the two ends.